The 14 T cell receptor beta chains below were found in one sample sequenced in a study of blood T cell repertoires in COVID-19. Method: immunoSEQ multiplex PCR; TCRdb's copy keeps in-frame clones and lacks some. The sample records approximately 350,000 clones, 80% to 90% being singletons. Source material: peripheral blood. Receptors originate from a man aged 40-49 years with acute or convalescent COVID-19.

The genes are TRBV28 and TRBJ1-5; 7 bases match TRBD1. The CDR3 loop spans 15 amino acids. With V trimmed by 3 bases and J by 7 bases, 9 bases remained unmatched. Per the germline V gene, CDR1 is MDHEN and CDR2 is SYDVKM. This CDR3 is CASSFLSGDSQPQHF. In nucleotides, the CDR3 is TGTGCCAGCAGTTTTCTGTCCGGGGACAGCCAGCCCCAGCATTTT.

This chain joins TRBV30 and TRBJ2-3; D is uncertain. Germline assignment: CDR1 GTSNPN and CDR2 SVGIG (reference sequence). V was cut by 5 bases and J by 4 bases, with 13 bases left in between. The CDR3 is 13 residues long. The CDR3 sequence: CAWWYVRADTQYF. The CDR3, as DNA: TGTGCCTGGTGGTATGTAAGAGCAGATACGCAGTATTTT.

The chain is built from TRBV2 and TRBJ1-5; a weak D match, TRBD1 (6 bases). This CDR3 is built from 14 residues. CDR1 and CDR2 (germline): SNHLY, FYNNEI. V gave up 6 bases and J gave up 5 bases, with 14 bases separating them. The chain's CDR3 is CASSTFNRDQPQHF. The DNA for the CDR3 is TGTGCCAGCAGCACTTTCAACAGGGATCAGCCCCAGCATTTT.

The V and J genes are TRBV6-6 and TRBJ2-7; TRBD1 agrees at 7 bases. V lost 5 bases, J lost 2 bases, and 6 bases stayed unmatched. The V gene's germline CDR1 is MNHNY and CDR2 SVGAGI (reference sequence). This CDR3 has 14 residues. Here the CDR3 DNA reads TGTGCCAGCAGTACAGGGGATGCCACCTACGAGCAGTACTTC. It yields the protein CASSTGDATYEQYF.

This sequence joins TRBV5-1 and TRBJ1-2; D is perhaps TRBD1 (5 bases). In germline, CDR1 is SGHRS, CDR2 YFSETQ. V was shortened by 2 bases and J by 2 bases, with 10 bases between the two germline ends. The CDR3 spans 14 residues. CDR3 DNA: TGCGCCAGCAGCTTCGAAGGGGCAAACTATGGCTACACCTTC. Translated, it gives CASSFEGANYGYTF.

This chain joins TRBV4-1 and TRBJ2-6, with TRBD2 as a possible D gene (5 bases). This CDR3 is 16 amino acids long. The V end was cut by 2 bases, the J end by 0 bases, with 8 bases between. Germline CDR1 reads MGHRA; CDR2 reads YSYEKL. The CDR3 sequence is CASSQYEGSGANVLTF. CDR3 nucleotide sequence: TGCGCCAGCAGCCAATACGAGGGCTCTGGGGCCAACGTCCTGACTTTC.

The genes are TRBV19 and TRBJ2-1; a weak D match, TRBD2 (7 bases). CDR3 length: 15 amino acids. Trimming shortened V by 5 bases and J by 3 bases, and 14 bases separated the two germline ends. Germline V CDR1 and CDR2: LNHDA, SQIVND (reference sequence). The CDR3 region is CASSGRGAVYNEQFF. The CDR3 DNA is TGTGCCAGTAGTGGGAGGGGGGCGGTCTACAATGAGCAGTTCTTC.

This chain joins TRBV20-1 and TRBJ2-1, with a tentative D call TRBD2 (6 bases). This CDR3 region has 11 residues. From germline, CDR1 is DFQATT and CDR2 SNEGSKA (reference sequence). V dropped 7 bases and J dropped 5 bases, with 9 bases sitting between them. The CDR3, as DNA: TGCAGTGTTGCGGGGAACAATGAGCAGTTCTTC. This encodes CSVAGNNEQFF.

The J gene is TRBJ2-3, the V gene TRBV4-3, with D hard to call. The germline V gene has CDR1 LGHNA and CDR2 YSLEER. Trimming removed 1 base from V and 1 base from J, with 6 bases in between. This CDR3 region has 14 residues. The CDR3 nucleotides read TGCGCCAGCAGCCAAGTTATAGGCACAGATACGCAGTATTTT. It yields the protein CASSQVIGTDTQYF.

In DNA, the CDR3 is TGCGCCAGCAGCCAAGGATGGGGCGGGAGGGGTACTGCCGGGGAGCTGTTTTTT. As protein: CASSQGWGGRGTAGELFF. V gene TRBV4-1 combines with J gene TRBJ2-2, with 9 bases that match TRBD2. Trimming at V came to 1 base and at J to 6 bases, leaving 12 bases not matched to a gene. CDR3 length equals 18 residues. CDR1 is MGHRA and CDR2 is YSYEKL in the germline V gene.

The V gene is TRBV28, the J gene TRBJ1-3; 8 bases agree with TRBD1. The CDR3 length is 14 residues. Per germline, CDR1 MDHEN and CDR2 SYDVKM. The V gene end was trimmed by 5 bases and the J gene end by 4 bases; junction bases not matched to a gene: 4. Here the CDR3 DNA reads TGTGCCAGCAGTCCCTGGGACAGGGGAAACACCATATATTTT. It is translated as CASSPWDRGNTIYF.

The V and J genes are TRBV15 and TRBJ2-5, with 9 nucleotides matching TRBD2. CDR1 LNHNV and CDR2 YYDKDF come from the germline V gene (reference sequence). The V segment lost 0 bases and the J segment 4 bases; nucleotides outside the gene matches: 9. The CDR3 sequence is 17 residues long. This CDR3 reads CATSRDSVAGAVETQYF. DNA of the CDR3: TGTGCCACCAGCAGAGATTCCGTAGCGGGAGCGGTAGAGACCCAGTACTTC.

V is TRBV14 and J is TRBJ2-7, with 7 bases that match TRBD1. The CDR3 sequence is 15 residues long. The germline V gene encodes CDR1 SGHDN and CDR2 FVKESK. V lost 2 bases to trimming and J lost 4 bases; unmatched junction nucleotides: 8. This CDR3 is CASSQSHRGHYEQYF. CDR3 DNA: TGTGCCAGCAGCCAAAGTCACAGGGGACATTACGAGCAGTACTTC.

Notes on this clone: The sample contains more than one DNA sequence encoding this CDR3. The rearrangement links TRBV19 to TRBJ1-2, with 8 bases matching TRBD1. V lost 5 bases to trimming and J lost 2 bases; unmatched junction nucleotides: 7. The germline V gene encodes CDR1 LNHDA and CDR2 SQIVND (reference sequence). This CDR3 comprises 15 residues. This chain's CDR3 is CASSFPRQGNYGYTF. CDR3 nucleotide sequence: TGTGCCAGTAGTTTTCCCAGACAGGGGAACTATGGCTACACCTTC.